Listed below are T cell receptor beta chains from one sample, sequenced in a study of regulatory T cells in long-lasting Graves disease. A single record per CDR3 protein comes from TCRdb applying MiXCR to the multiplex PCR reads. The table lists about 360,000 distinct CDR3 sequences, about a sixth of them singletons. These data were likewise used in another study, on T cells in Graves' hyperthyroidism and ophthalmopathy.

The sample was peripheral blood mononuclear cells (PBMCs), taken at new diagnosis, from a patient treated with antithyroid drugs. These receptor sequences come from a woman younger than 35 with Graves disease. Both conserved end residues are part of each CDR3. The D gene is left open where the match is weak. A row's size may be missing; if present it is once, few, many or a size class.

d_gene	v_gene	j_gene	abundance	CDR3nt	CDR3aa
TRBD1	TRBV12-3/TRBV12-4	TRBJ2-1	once	TGTGCCAGCAGTTTGGGACAGGGCAATGAGCGTTTCTTC	CASSLGQGNERFF
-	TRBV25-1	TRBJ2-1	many	TGTGCCAGCAGTCCTCGGGGCCCTCCTACGAGAGGGGGGAGCAATGAGCAGTTCTTC	CASSPRGPPTRGGSNEQFF
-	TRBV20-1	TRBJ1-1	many	TGCAGTGCGCCTGGGCAGGTTACTGAAGCTTTCTTT	CSAPGQVTEAFF
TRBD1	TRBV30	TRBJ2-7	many	TGTGCCTGGACGGGGGACAGGGGTTACGAGCAGTACTTC	CAWTGDRGYEQYF
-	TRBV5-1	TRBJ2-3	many	TGCGCCAGCAGCTGGGGGGACACCTCCACAGATACGCAGTATTTT	CASSWGDTSTDTQYF
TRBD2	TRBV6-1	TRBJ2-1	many	TGTGCCAGCAGTCTGATCGGACTAGGTCACAATGAGCAGTTCTTC	CASSLIGLGHNEQFF
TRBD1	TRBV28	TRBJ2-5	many	TGTGCCAGCAGTGCCAGACAGGGGGCGGTCGAGACCCAGTACTTC	CASSARQGAVETQYF
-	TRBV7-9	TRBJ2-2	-	TGTGCCAGCAGCTTTTCCAGGAATCCGGGAATGAACACCGGGGAGCTGTTTTTT	CASSFSRNPGMNTGELFF
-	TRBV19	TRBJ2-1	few	TGTGCCAGTAGCAAAAAGGGGGGAGGCTACTACAATGAGCAGTTCTTC	CASSKKGGGYYNEQFF
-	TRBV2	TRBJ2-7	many	TGTGCCAGCAGGAGAGGGGCAAACACCTACGAGCAGTACTTC	CASRRGANTYEQYF
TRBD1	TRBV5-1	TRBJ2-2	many	TGCGCCAGCAGCCCCCGTCGAGGACAGGGGGGAACCGGGGAGCTGTTTTTT	CASSPRRGQGGTGELFF
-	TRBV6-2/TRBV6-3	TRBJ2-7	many	TGTGCCAGCAGACCGGTCTCGATTTACGAGCAGTACTTC	CASRPVSIYEQYF
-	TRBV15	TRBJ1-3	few	TGTGCCACCAGCAGAGATCGGCTCTCTGGAAACACCATATATTTT	CATSRDRLSGNTIYF
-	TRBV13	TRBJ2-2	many	TGTGCCAGCAGCCTCTCCAACCGGGAGAGGGGGCGACAAACGAACACCGGGGAGCTGTTTTTT	CASSLSNRERGRQTNTGELFF
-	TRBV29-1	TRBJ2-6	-	TGCAGCGTTGAAGCTAAAATCTCTGGGGCCAACGTCCTGACTTTC	CSVEAKISGANVLTF
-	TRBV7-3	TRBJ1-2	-	TGTGCCAGCAGCTTAACGGGGGCCCCAGACTATGGCTACACCTTC	CASSLTGAPDYGYTF
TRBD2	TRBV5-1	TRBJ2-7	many	TGCGCCAGCAGCTCCGGGGGGGTCAGCTCCTACGAGCAGTACTTC	CASSSGGVSSYEQYF
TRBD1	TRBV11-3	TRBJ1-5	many	TGTGCCAGCAGCTCAGAAACAGGGGCCAATCAGCCCCAGCATTTT	CASSSETGANQPQHF
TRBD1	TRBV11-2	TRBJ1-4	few	TGTGCCAGCAGCCAAGACTCTTGGGGACAGGCAACTAATGAAAAACTGTTTTTT	CASSQDSWGQATNEKLFF
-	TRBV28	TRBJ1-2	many	TGTGCCAGCAGTTTCGGGGGAGGCTATGGCTACACCTTC	CASSFGGGYGYTF
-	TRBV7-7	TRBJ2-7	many	TGTGCTAGCAGTCCTATCTTGGAGGGCGAGCAGTACTTC	CASSPILEGEQYF
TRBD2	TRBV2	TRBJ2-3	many	TGTGCCAGCAGTCCGGGGAGGGGAGATACGCAGTATTTT	CASSPGRGDTQYF
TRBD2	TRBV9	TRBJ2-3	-	TGTGCCAGCAGCGCGGGCGCGGGGGGGAGCACAGATACGCAGTATTTT	CASSAGAGGSTDTQYF
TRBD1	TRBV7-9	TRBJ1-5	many	TGTGCCAGCAGTGGGAAGGGAACAGGGGCCAGACAGCCCCAGCATTTT	CASSGKGTGARQPQHF
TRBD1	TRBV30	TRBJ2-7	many	TGTGCCTGGAACAGGGGGCGAGAGCACGAGCAGTACTTC	CAWNRGREHEQYF
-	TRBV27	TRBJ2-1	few	TGTGCCAGCAGTCGGGACTCGAGCTCCTACAATGAGCAGTTCTTC	CASSRDSSSYNEQFF
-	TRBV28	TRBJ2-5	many	TGTGCCAGCAGTTCCGCCCCCAGTCCCGCAGAGACCCAGTACTTC	CASSSAPSPAETQYF
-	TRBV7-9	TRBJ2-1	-	TGTGCCAGCAGCTTAGGGGGGGCGGGAACTGCCTACAATGAGCAGTTCTTC	CASSLGGAGTAYNEQFF
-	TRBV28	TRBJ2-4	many	TGTGCCAGCAGTTTATACGGGGATCGCTTAAGGGGCCCAATAGCCAAAAACATTCAGTACTTC	CASSLYGDRLRGPIAKNIQYF
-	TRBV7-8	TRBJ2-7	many	TGTGCCAGCAGCGTAGGGGCGGGGCAGATCGGGTACGAGCAGTACTTC	CASSVGAGQIGYEQYF
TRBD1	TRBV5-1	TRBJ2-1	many	TGCGCCAGCAGCCCCGGGACAGGGTCCCACAATGAGCAGTTCTTC	CASSPGTGSHNEQFF
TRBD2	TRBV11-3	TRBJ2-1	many	TGTGCCAGCAGCCTCCCCCTAGCGGTTAATGAGCAGTTCTTC	CASSLPLAVNEQFF
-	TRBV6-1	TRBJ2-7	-	TGTGCCAGCAGTGAATGGGCAGGACGGTCCTACGAGCAGTACTTC	CASSEWAGRSYEQYF
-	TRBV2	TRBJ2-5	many	TGTGCCAGCAGTACCACCGGGACGTCTCAAGAGACCCAGTACTTC	CASSTTGTSQETQYF
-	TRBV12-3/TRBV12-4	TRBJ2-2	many	TGTGCCAGCAGGGGGCGGCAGGGAGTAAACGGGGAGCTGTTTTTT	CASRGRQGVNGELFF
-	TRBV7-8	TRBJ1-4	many	TGTGCCAGCGGACCGCGCATGGTGGAAAAACTGTTTTTT	CASGPRMVEKLFF
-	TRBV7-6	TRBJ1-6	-	TGTGCCAGCAGCTTAAACCAGGGGTCCTCACCCCTCCACTTT	CASSLNQGSSPLHF
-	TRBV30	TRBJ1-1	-	TGTGCCTGGAGTGATGAAGGGAACACTGAAGCTTTCTTT	CAWSDEGNTEAFF
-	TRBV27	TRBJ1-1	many	TGTGCCAGCAGTTATCAGGGCAGGGGTACTGAAGCTTTCTTT	CASSYQGRGTEAFF
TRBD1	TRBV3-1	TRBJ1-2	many	TGTGCCAGCAGCCCTGGGACAGGGTTACCTGGCTACACCTTC	CASSPGTGLPGYTF
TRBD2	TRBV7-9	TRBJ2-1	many	TGTGCCAGCAGCTTACTAGCGGGAGTTCGGTACAATGAGCAGTTCTTC	CASSLLAGVRYNEQFF
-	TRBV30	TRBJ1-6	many	TGTGCCTGTAATAGGCGGGCAGGGTGGAATTCACCCCTCCACTTT	CACNRRAGWNSPLHF
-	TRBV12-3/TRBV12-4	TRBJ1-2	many	TGTGCCAGCAGGCCTTCCTTTACAGGGAGCTATGGCTACACCTTC	CASRPSFTGSYGYTF
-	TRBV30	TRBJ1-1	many	TGTGCCTGGAGTGCTCCGTTGACTGAAGCTTTCTTT	CAWSAPLTEAFF
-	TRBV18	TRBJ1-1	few	TGTGCCAGCTCACCACCGGGGGGATGGGCTTTCTTT	CASSPPGGWAFF
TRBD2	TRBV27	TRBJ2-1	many	TGTGCCAGCACCTCCGGGACTAGCGGGAGAAATGAGCAGTTCTTC	CASTSGTSGRNEQFF
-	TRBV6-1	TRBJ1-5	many	TGTGCCAGCTTAGATGAGAGCAATCAGCCCCAGCATTTT	CASLDESNQPQHF
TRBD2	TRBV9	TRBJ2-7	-	TGTGCCAGCAGCGTCGGGACTAGCGGGACCTACGAGCAGTACTTC	CASSVGTSGTYEQYF
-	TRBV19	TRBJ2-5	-	TGTGCCAGTAGTATAGCGCACCAAGAGACCCAGTACTTC	CASSIAHQETQYF
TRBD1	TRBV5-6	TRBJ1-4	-	TGTGCCAGCAGCCTGGGGCAACAGGGGGCACTGTTTTTT	CASSLGQQGALFF
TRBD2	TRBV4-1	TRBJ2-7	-	TGCGCCAGCAGCCAAGGCCGCAAGACTAGCGGGAGGCCTAACGAGCAGTACTTC	CASSQGRKTSGRPNEQYF
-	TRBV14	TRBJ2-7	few	TGTGCCAGCAGCCAAGGCGGTCCCTACGAGCAGTACTTC	CASSQGGPYEQYF
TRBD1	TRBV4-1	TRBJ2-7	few	TGCGCCAGCAGGCAGACAGGGGCCTACGAGCAGTACTTC	CASRQTGAYEQYF